The 8 T cell receptor beta chains in this list originate from one sample, sequenced in a study of spatial heterogeneity in lung cancer. As for time point: blood at routine non-recurrence follow-up after resection. Whole RNA came from tumor, nontumor lung or frozen PBMC and was sequenced without being sorted. TCRdb re-derived calls from the 5' RACE reads in MiXCR, one entry per CDR3 protein. The sample lists some 120,000 distinct CDR3 sequences, 9% to 15% occurring once. Here the sequenced sample was PBMCs, taken at follow-up. The receptors originated from a male donor with early-stage non-small cell lung cancer.

The chain uses TRBV30 and TRBJ2-1, with D hard to call. The germline CDR1 and CDR2 sequences are GTSNPN and SVGIG (reference sequence). CDR3 length: 11 residues. V lost 2 bases to trimming and J lost 11 bases, with 10 bases between them. CDR3 loop: CAWSWVGKQFF. The CDR3 region has the DNA TGTGCCTGGAGTTGGGTAGGGAAGCAGTTCTTC.

V is TRBV28 and J is TRBJ2-5; D not certain. The ends were cut back, 2 bases at V and 5 bases at J, with 6 bases in the middle. The CDR3 runs to 12 residues. From germline, CDR1 is MDHEN and CDR2 SYDVKM. The CDR3 spells CASSLLRETQYF. In DNA form, the CDR3 reads TGTGCCAGCAGTTTACTCAGGGAGACCCAGTACTTC.

In its sample, this clonotype was seen many times. The chain is built from TRBV6-6 and TRBJ1-3; D gene uncertain. The CDR3 runs 14 residues. Germline V gives CDR1 MNHNY, CDR2 SVGAGI (reference sequence). The ends were cut back, 7 bases at V and 2 bases at J, with 12 bases in the middle. CDR3 residues: CASMRAAAGNTIYF. For the CDR3, the DNA is TGTGCCAGCATGCGGGCGGCAGCTGGAAACACCATATATTTT.

This clonotype was picked up a small number of times. This chain connects TRBV9 to TRBJ2-1, with 7 positions matching TRBD1. CDR3 size: 14 residues. The junction had 8 bases not matched to a gene; V was cut back by 3 bases and J by 8 bases. Looked up from germline, CDR1 is SGDLS and CDR2 is YYNGEE. In DNA, the CDR3 is TGTGCCAGCAGCGCCGACAGGGAAAGGCATGAGCAGTTCTTC. Protein sequence: CASSADRERHEQFF. The full variable domain, its missing parts supplied by reference TRBV9 and TRBJ2-1, is DSGVTQTPKHLITATGQRVTLRCSPRSGDLSVYWYQQSLDQGLQFLIQYYNGEERAKGNILERFSAQQFPDLHSELNLSSLELGDSALYFCASSADRERHEQFFGPGTRLTVL.

This clonotype was picked up many times. The chain links TRBV10-2 to TRBJ1-5, with 10 nucleotides matching TRBD1. J was trimmed by 6 bases and V by 7 bases; bases with no gene match: 6. The V gene's germline CDR1 is WSHSY and CDR2 SAAADI. The CDR3 sequence is 14 residues long. The CDR3 is CASKRTGGRQPQHF. The CDR3 DNA is TGCGCCAGCAAAAGGACAGGGGGGCGTCAGCCCCAGCATTTT.

This clonotype showed up many times. The chain employs TRBV10-3 and TRBJ1-5, with D uncertain. The germline V gene has CDR1 ENHRY and CDR2 SYGVKD. V lost 10 bases, J lost 9 bases, and 19 bases lay in between. This CDR3 is built from 13 residues. The chain's CDR3 is CATALDENRPQHF. CDR3 DNA: TGTGCCACCGCATTGGATGAGAACCGGCCCCAGCATTTT.

CDR3 in amino acids: CASSSSIGGNEKLFF. The CDR3 DNA reads as TGTGCCAGTAGCTCCAGCATAGGGGGTAATGAAAAACTGTTTTTT. The rearrangement uses TRBV19 and TRBJ1-4; maybe TRBD1 (6 bases). Looked up from germline, CDR1 is LNHDA and CDR2 is SQIVND (reference sequence). This CDR3 is built from 15 residues. V was cut by 6 bases and J by 4 bases, with 15 bases left in between.

This clonotype was picked up a small number of times. The chain carries TRBV6-5 and TRBJ1-3; TRBD1 aligns across 7 bases. The trim removed 2 bases at V and 0 bases at J, leaving 10 bases unmatched. Germline CDR1 MNHEY, CDR2 SVGAGI. This CDR3 spans 18 amino acids. The CDR3: CASSYAAGGYRSGNTIYF. The DNA for the CDR3 is TGTGCCAGCAGTTACGCGGCAGGGGGTTACCGCTCTGGAAACACCATATATTTT.